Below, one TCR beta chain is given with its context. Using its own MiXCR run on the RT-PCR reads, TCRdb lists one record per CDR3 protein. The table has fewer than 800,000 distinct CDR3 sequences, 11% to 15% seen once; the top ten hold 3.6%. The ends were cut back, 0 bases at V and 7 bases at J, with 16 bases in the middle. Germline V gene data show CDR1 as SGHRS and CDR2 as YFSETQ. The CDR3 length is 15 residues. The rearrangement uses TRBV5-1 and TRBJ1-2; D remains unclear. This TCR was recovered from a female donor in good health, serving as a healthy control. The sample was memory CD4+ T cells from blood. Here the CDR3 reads CASSLDQSNLGGYTF. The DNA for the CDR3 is TGCGCCAGCAGCTTGGATCAGAGTAACCTGGGTGGCTACACCTTC. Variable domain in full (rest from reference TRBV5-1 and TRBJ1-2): KAGVTQTPRYLIKTRGQQVTLSCSPISGHRSVSWYQQTPGQGLQFLFEYFSETQRNKGNFPGRFSGRQFSNSRSEMNVSTLELGDSALYLCASSLDQSNLGGYTFGSGTRLTVV.